This T cell receptor (beta chain) was observed in a study of T-cell memory formation after mild COVID-19. In this sample, this clonotype turned up many times. Amplification by 5'RACE using constant-segment primers produced TCR alpha and TCR beta cDNA libraries that carried sample barcodes and UMIs. TCRdb re-analysed the 5' RACE reads in MiXCR, keeping a single row per CDR3 protein. This table holds a few hundred thousand distinct CDR3 sequences, less than 25% found once. This CDR3 is built from 15 residues. V was clipped by 1 base and J by 6 bases, with 12 bases between them. Germline assignment: CDR1 LNHNV and CDR2 YYDKDF (reference sequence).

V gene TRBV15 combines with J gene TRBJ2-2, with D maybe TRBD1 (5 bases). Sequencing used PBMCs or a T cell subset sorted from them (not recorded which). The origin of this receptor is an adult woman who had mild COVID-19 (a few samples of this study predate the infection). Cell type and time point are not known. CDR3 protein: CATSRAREGAGELFF. Written as DNA, the CDR3 is TGTGCCACCAGCAGAGCGAGAGAAGGGGCCGGGGAGCTGTTTTTT. Filled out from reference TRBV15 and TRBJ2-2, the complete variable domain reads DAMVIQNPRYQVTQFGKPVTLSCSQTLNHNVMYWYQQKSSQAPKLLFHYYDKDFNNEADTPDNFQSRRPNTSFCFLDIRSPGLGDTAMYLCATSRAREGAGELFFGEGSRLTVL.